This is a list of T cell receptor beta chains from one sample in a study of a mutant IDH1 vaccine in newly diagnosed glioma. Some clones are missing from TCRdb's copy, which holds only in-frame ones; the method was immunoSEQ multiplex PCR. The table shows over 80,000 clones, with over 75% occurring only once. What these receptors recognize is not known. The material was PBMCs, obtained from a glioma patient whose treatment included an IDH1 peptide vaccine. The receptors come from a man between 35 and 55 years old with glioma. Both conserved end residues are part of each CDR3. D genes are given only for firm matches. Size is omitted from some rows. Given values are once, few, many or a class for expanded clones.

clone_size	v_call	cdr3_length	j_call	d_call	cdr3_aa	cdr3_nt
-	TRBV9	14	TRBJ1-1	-	CASSVGGKHTEAFF	TGTGCCAGCAGCGTAGGGGGAAAGCACACTGAAGCTTTCTTT
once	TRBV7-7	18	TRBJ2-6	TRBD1	CASSLAGTGGTGANVLTF	TGTGCTAGCAGCTTGGCCGGGACAGGGGGCACTGGGGCCAACGTCCTGACTTTC
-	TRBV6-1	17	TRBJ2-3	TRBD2	CASSAWTSGISTDTQYF	TGTGCCAGCAGTGCCTGGACTAGCGGGATAAGCACAGATACGCAGTATTTT
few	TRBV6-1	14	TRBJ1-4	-	CASSEVEVAEKLFF	TGTGCCAGCAGTGAGGTGGAGGTTGCTGAAAAACTGTTTTTT
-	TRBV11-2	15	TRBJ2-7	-	CASSLMVGAANEQYF	TGTGCCAGCAGCTTAATGGTGGGAGCGGCGAACGAGCAGTACTTC
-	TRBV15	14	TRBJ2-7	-	CATSRQGGRDEQYF	TGTGCCACCAGCAGGCAGGGGGGCCGGGACGAGCAGTACTTC
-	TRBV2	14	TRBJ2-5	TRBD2	CASTLAGVGETQYF	TGTGCCAGCACCTTAGCGGGAGTTGGAGAGACCCAGTACTTC
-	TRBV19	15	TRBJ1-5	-	CASSKQAGKFLPQHF	TGTGCCAGTAGTAAACAGGCGGGAAAATTCTTGCCCCAGCATTTT
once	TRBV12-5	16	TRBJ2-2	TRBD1	CASGLVRGPNTGELFF	TGTGCTAGTGGTTTGGTCAGGGGGCCTAACACCGGGGAGCTGTTTTTT
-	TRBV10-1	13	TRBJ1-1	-	CASSHGPGTEAFF	TGCGCCAGCAGCCACGGACCGGGGACTGAAGCTTTCTTT
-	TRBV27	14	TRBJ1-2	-	CASSQLDIPSGYTF	TGTGCCAGCAGCCAATTGGACATCCCCTCTGGCTACACCTTC
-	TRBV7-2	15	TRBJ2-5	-	CASSSTGTALSPQYF	TGTGCCAGCAGCTCCACCGGGACCGCCTTATCGCCCCAGTACTTC
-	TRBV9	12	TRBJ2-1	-	CASSVGQGTQFF	TGTGCCAGCAGCGTGGGGCAGGGAACACAGTTCTTC
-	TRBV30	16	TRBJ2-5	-	CAWSVLVGVAQETQYF	TGTGCCTGGAGTGTACTGGTCGGGGTAGCACAAGAGACCCAGTACTTC
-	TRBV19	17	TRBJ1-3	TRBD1	CASSSTGTGVSGNTIYF	TGTGCCAGTAGTAGTACCGGGACAGGGGTGTCGGGAAACACCATATATTTT
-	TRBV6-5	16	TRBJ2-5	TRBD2	CASSYGPSGSQETQYF	TGTGCCAGCAGTTACGGGCCTAGCGGGTCCCAAGAGACCCAGTACTTC
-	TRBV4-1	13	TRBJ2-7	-	CASRDTLSYEQYF	TGCGCCAGCCGAGATACACTCTCCTACGAGCAGTACTTC
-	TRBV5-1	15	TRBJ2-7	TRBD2	CASSLGTSGVYEQYF	TGCGCCAGCAGCTTGGGCACTAGCGGGGTATACGAGCAGTACTTC
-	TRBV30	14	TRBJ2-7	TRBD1	CAWSIPTGALEQYF	TGTGCCTGGAGTATTCCGACAGGGGCCCTGGAGCAGTACTTC
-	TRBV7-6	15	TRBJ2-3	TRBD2	CASSLVAGGKDTQYF	TGTGCCAGCAGCTTAGTGGCGGGAGGGAAGGATACGCAGTATTTT
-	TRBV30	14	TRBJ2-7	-	CAWSGGNGKYEQYF	TGTGCCTGGAGTGGGGGTAACGGGAAATACGAGCAGTACTTC
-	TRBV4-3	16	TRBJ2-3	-	CASSQASKGPTDTQYF	TGCGCCAGCAGCCAAGCATCGAAGGGGCCCACAGATACGCAGTATTTT
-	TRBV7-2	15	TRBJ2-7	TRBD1	CASSSSGTGLYEQYF	TGTGCCAGCAGCTCGTCCGGGACAGGGCTTTATGAGCAGTACTTC
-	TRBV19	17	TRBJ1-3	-	CASNPEWGARSGNTIYF	TGTGCCAGTAACCCGGAGTGGGGGGCACGCTCTGGAAACACCATATATTTT
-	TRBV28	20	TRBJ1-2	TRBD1	CASSFRRGGTRDRVDGGYTF	TGTGCCAGCAGTTTCCGCCGGGGGGGAACTCGAGACAGGGTGGATGGTGGCTACACCTTC
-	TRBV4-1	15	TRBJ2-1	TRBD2	CASSPLPGLVDEQFF	TGCGCCAGCAGCCCACTCCCGGGACTAGTAGATGAGCAGTTCTTC
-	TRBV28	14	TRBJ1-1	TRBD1	CASSPTGGRTEAFF	TGTGCCAGCAGTCCAACAGGGGGACGGACTGAAGCTTTCTTT
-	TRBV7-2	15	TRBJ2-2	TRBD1	CASSLRTGNTGELFF	TGTGCCAGCAGCTTGCGGACAGGGAACACCGGGGAGCTGTTTTTT
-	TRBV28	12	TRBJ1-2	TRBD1	CASGQGSYGYTF	TGTGCCAGCGGACAGGGGTCCTATGGCTACACCTTC
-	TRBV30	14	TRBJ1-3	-	CAWSSGGPMDTIYF	TGTGCCTGGAGTAGCGGGGGGCCTATGGACACCATATATTTT
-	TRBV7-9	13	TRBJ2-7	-	CASSHWGADEQYF	TGTGCCAGCAGCCACTGGGGCGCGGACGAGCAGTACTTC
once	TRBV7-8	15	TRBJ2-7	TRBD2	CASRTTSGGADEQYF	TGTGCCAGCAGGACGACTAGCGGGGGGGCCGACGAGCAGTACTTC
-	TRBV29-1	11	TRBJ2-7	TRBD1	CSVGSGGPDYF	TGCAGCGTCGGTTCAGGGGGCCCTGATTACTTC
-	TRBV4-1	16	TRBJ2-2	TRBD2	CASSQPGGGSTGELFF	TGCGCCAGCAGCCAACCCGGGGGGGGTAGTACCGGGGAGCTGTTTTTT
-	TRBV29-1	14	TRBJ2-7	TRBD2	CSVEQPGGSYEQYF	TGCAGCGTTGAGCAGCCGGGGGGATCCTACGAGCAGTACTTC
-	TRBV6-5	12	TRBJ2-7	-	CASSEGTDEQYF	TGTGCCAGCAGCGAAGGGACGGACGAGCAGTACTTC
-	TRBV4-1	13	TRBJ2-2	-	CASSPPNTGELFF	TGCGCCAGCAGCCCCCCTAACACCGGGGAGCTGTTTTTT
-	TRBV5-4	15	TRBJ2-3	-	CASSLDQAGTDTQYF	TGTGCCAGCAGCTTGGACCAGGCGGGGACAGATACGCAGTATTTT
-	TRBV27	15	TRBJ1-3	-	CASSTTGMFGNTIYF	TGTGCCAGCAGTACTACAGGGATGTTTGGAAACACCATATATTTT
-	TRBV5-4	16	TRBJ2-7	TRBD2	CASSGTSGGRIYEQYF	TGTGCCAGCAGCGGGACTAGCGGGGGGCGGATCTACGAGCAGTACTTC
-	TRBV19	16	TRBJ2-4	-	CASSMGATIAKNIQYF	TGTGCCAGTAGTATGGGGGCAACCATAGCCAAAAACATTCAGTACTTC
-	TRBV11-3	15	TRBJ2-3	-	CASSPDSEGTDTQYF	TGTGCCAGCAGCCCGGACAGCGAAGGTACAGATACGCAGTATTTT
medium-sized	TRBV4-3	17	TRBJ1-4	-	CASSQEGRHTTNEKLFF	TGCGCCAGCAGCCAAGAAGGGAGACACACAACTAATGAAAAACTGTTTTTT